Below, one T cell receptor beta chain is given with its context. Profiling relied on immunoSEQ multiplex PCR, and the TCRdb table lists in-frame clones only, not all of them. The sample holds tens of thousands of clones, 90% seen once. These data are taken from a study of T cells after somatic rescue of genetic block. Germline trimming cut 5 bases from V and 0 bases from J; bases unmatched to any gene: 0. The CDR3 covers 13 residues. Per the germline V gene, CDR1 is SGDLS and CDR2 is YYNGEE. The clonotype was recovered from a woman aged 18 to 35. The sequenced sample was peripheral blood mononuclear cells (PBMCs). The chain links TRBV9 to TRBJ1-2; TRBD1 aligns across 8 bases. CDR3 in amino acids: CASRDRANYGYTF. As DNA, the CDR3 is TGTGCCAGCAGGGACAGGGCTAACTATGGCTACACCTTC.